These 11 T cell receptor beta chains came from one sample sequenced in a study of blood T cell repertoires in COVID-19. The table came from immunoSEQ multiplex PCR; TCRdb's copy has only in-frame clones and leaves some out. This sample has under 250,000 clones; approximately 82% occur once, and the top ten carry approximately 3.5%. Sequencing was performed on peripheral blood. Receptor source: a woman aged 18-29 years with acute or convalescent COVID-19.

This clone came up a few times. The V and J genes are TRBV4-2 and TRBJ1-6; 10 nucleotides line up with TRBD1. CDR1 and CDR2 (germline): LGHNA, YNFKEQ. The trim removed 2 bases at V and 7 bases at J, leaving 2 bases unmatched. CDR3 length equals 15 residues. CDR3 DNA sequence: TGTGCCAGCAGCCAAAGGGACAGGGGCAATTCACCCCTCCACTTT. Translated, it gives CASSQRDRGNSPLHF.

The chain is built from TRBV13 and TRBJ2-1; tentative D call: TRBD2 (7 bases). The CDR3 spans 16 residues. Germline V gene lookup returns CDR1 PRHDT and CDR2 FYEKMQ (reference sequence). V was cut by 1 base and J by 0 bases, with 10 bases left in between. The CDR3 coding sequence is TGTGCCAGCAGCTTAGAGGGGGGGAACTCCTACAATGAGCAGTTCTTC. This translates into CASSLEGGNSYNEQFF. Full variable domain (remainder filled in from reference TRBV13 and TRBJ2-1): AAGVIQSPRHLIKEKRETATLKCYPIPRHDTVYWYQQGPGQDPQFLISFYEKMQSDKGSIPDRFSAQQFSDYHSELNMSSLELGDSALYFCASSLEGGNSYNEQFFGPGTRLTVL.

The chain employs TRBV6-2 or TRBV6-3 and TRBJ2-3; D gene unclear. Trimming cost V 5 bases and J 14 bases, with 14 bases left between them. From germline, CDR1 is MNHEY and CDR2 SVGEGT. The CDR3 extends over 11 amino acids. This CDR3 is CASSTMKERYF. The CDR3 coding sequence is TGTGCCAGCAGTACTATGAAGGAGCGGTATTTT.

V gene TRBV6-2 or TRBV6-3 combines with J gene TRBJ1-1; 7 bases agree with TRBD1. The CDR3 extends over 14 amino acids. The V gene end was trimmed by 1 base and the J gene end by 4 bases; junction bases not matched to a gene: 3. From germline, CDR1 is MNHEY and CDR2 SVGEGT. The CDR3 here is CASSYFPGGTEAFF. The CDR3 nucleotides read TGTGCCAGCAGTTACTTTCCAGGGGGCACTGAAGCTTTCTTT.

The chain carries TRBV11-2 and TRBJ1-2; TRBD1 agrees at 9 bases. V lost 1 base, J lost 4 bases, and 7 bases stayed unmatched. Germline V lookup: CDR1 SGHAT, CDR2 FQNNGV. CDR3 length equals 16 residues. CDR3 sequence: CASSLGDRVLSYGYTF. The CDR3 DNA follows: TGTGCCAGCAGCTTAGGGGACAGGGTTTTGAGCTATGGCTACACCTTC.

The chain employs TRBV7-9 and TRBJ2-7; D remains ambiguous. CDR1 is SEHNR, CDR2 FQNEAQ, per germline (reference sequence). This CDR3 is 13 amino acids long. Trimming shortened V by 5 bases and J by 2 bases, and 10 bases separated the two germline ends. CDR3 region: CASSPEWAYEQYF. The DNA for the CDR3 is TGTGCCAGCAGCCCGGAGTGGGCCTACGAGCAGTACTTC.

This clone occurred many times. V is TRBV2 and J is TRBJ1-6, with 12 bases fitting TRBD1. Germline-derived CDR1 and CDR2 are SNHLY and FYNNEI. The V segment lost 6 bases and the J segment 9 bases; nucleotides outside the gene matches: 6. The CDR3 extends over 15 amino acids. The CDR3 DNA is TGTGCCAGCAGCGATGGGGACAGGGGGCTTTCACCCCTCCACTTT. Protein: CASSDGDRGLSPLHF.

V and J are TRBV7-8 and TRBJ1-1; D is uncertain. Looked up from germline, CDR1 is SGHVS and CDR2 is FQNEAQ. The CDR3 is made up of 13 amino acids. Trimming took 0 bases from V and 6 from J, leaving 8 bases between them. The CDR3 DNA reads TGTGCCAGCAGCTTAGCAGGGAGTCCTGAAGCTTTCTTT. Its protein product is CASSLAGSPEAFF.

In DNA form, the CDR3 reads TGTGCCACCAGCAGAGAAGGTGGGACTAACTCCTACGAGCAGTACTTC. Its translation is CATSREGGTNSYEQYF. The genes are TRBV15 and TRBJ2-7; 7 nucleotides agree with TRBD2. Germline V gene data show CDR1 as LNHNV and CDR2 as YYDKDF (reference sequence). This CDR3 contains 16 residues. V lost 0 bases and J lost 0; bases outside the gene matches: 5.

This chain connects TRBV2 to TRBJ1-1; tentatively, D is TRBD1 (6 bases). Trimming removed 4 bases from V and 1 base from J, with 10 bases in between. CDR1 is SNHLY and CDR2 is FYNNEI in the germline V gene. The CDR3 loop spans 14 amino acids. CDR3 DNA: TGTGCCAGCAGTGGGACAGTTCCGAACACTGAAGCTTTCTTT. Protein sequence: CASSGTVPNTEAFF.

The rearrangement uses TRBV12-2 and TRBJ1-5; the D call of TRBD1 is as the table states it, not checked on the DNA. TRBV12-2 is termed a pseudogene. The CDR3 spans 17 residues. The CDR3 here is CASRLALARGVSQPQHF. The CDR3 coding sequence is TGTGCAAGTCGCTTAGCGCTAGCCAGGGGGGTAAGTCAGCCCCAGCATTTT.